The 28 T cell receptor beta chains given below trace back to one sample, sequenced in a study of cytomegalovirus exposure and HLA in healthy donors. 13 Jbeta primers and 60 Vbeta primers were used for the PCR. TCRdb's table, derived via immunoSEQ multiplex PCR, lists solely in-frame clones and lacks some. The sample has some 150,000 clones, 70% to 85% seen once. The sequencing input was PBMCs. Receptor source: a woman aged 40 to 50 in good health and CMV-seronegative.

V usage is TRBV15 and J usage is TRBJ2-1, with D possibly TRBD2 on 7 matching bases. CDR1 is LNHNV, CDR2 YYDKDF, per germline (reference sequence). The length of the CDR3 is 18 residues. V was cut by 3 bases and J by 1 base, with 19 bases left in between. CDR3: CATSRGGAGSGSYNEQFF. In DNA form, the CDR3 reads TGTGCCACCAGCAGGGGGGGGGCAGGGTCGGGATCCTACAATGAGCAGTTCTTC.

This chain joins TRBV11-1 and TRBJ2-7, with a possible D match to TRBD1 (5 bases). The CDR3 contains 13 residues. From germline, CDR1 is SGHAT and CDR2 FQDESV (reference sequence). Trimming cost V 3 bases and J 1 base, with 7 bases left between them. The chain's CDR3 is CASSFTGSYEQYF. The CDR3 DNA sequence: TGTGCCAGCAGCTTCACAGGATCCTACGAGCAGTACTTC.

The chain employs TRBV7-6 and TRBJ1-1; D is perhaps TRBD1 (6 bases). CDR1 and CDR2 from the germline V gene are SGHVS and FNYEAQ. CDR3 length equals 14 residues. Trimming removed 3 bases at V and 5 bases at J, with 13 bases between. In nucleotides, the CDR3 is TGTGCCAGCAGCTTGAGGGGGGGGTGGACTGAAGCTTTCTTT. Amino acid sequence: CASSLRGGWTEAFF.

The chain has TRBV30 and TRBJ2-1; 13 bases map to TRBD2. Germline CDR1 reads GTSNPN; CDR2 reads SVGIG (reference sequence). The CDR3 is made up of 16 amino acids. V shed 8 bases, J shed 3 bases, and the junction held 10 bases outside the gene matches. In nucleotides, the CDR3 is TGTGCCAAGACTAGCGGGAGGTCTTCGGGCTACAATGAGCAGTTCTTC. The encoded protein is CAKTSGRSSGYNEQFF.

The chain has TRBV27 and TRBJ1-2; D unresolved. This CDR3 is built from 15 residues. Trimming removed 0 bases from V and 5 bases from J, with 13 bases in between. Looked up from germline, CDR1 is MNHEY and CDR2 is SMNVEV (reference sequence). CDR3 in amino acids: CASSLSVHGAYGYTF. The DNA of the CDR3 is TGTGCCAGCAGTTTATCGGTGCACGGAGCTTATGGCTACACCTTC.

CDR3 sequence (DNA): TGTGCCAGCACCTGGACAGGGGCGCGACGGCCCCAGCATTTT. It yields the protein CASTWTGARRPQHF. The rearrangement uses TRBV2 and TRBJ1-5; 9 bases are a match to TRBD1. V shed 7 bases and J 9 bases; nucleotides not matched to a gene: 10. Germline values: CDR1 SNHLY, CDR2 FYNNEI. This CDR3 region has 14 residues.

The chain recombines TRBV5-1 with TRBJ1-3; 8 nucleotides agree with TRBD1. The ends lost 0 bases at V and 0 bases at J; junction bases unmatched: 2. The CDR3 is 16 amino acids. CDR1 and CDR2 from the germline V gene are SGHRS and YFSETQ. DNA of the CDR3: TGCGCCAGCAGCTTGGGGGACAGGCCCTCTGGAAACACCATATATTTT. It codes for CASSLGDRPSGNTIYF.

The J gene is TRBJ1-4, the V gene TRBV9; D perhaps matches TRBD1 (6 bases). The CDR3 is 14 amino acids. V lost 4 bases to trimming and J lost 5 bases, with 12 bases between them. The germline CDR1 and CDR2 sequences are SGDLS and YYNGEE. CDR3 nucleotide sequence: TGTGCCAGCAGCCCGGTACAGGGCAATGAAAAACTGTTTTTT. Protein product: CASSPVQGNEKLFF.

This clone is a singleton in its sample. The chain combines TRBV5-4 with TRBJ1-1, with TRBD1 identical over 9 bases. This CDR3 is 13 amino acids long. V shed 4 bases, J shed 8 bases, and the junction held 6 bases outside the gene matches. The germline gives CDR1 SGHNT, CDR2 YYREEE (reference sequence). CDR3 loop: CASSQDRGGEAFF. The DNA for the CDR3 is TGTGCCAGCAGCCAGGACAGGGGTGGCGAAGCTTTCTTT.

The chain combines TRBV28 with TRBJ2-7, with a tentative D call TRBD2 (6 bases). Germline V gives CDR1 MDHEN, CDR2 SYDVKM. This CDR3 comprises 13 residues. The V gene lost 2 bases and the J gene lost 11 bases, with 16 bases spanning the gap. The CDR3: CASSLQLRGFEYF. The CDR3 DNA follows: TGTGCCAGCAGTTTACAACTTCGGGGGTTTGAGTACTTC.

The genes are TRBV19 and TRBJ2-3; 8 nucleotides match TRBD2. Per germline, CDR1 LNHDA and CDR2 SQIVND (reference sequence). V lost 7 bases, J lost 2 bases, and 11 bases stayed unmatched. This CDR3 spans 16 amino acids. This CDR3 is CASTMGLAGSTDTQYF. In nucleotides, the CDR3 is TGTGCCAGTACCATGGGGCTAGCGGGTTCCACAGATACGCAGTATTTT. Filled out from reference TRBV19 and TRBJ2-3, the complete variable domain reads DGGITQSPKYLFRKEGQNVTLSCEQNLNHDAMYWYRQDPGQGLRLIYYSQIVNDFQKGDIAEGYSVSREKKESFPLTVTSAQKNPTAFYLCASTMGLAGSTDTQYFGPGTRLTVL.

This clone has a handful of counts. The chain joins TRBV28 to TRBJ2-2, with a tentative D call TRBD1 (6 bases). CDR1 is MDHEN and CDR2 is SYDVKM in the germline V gene. This CDR3 spans 18 amino acids. V was cut by 4 bases and J by 1 base, with 19 bases left in between. In DNA, the CDR3 is TGTGCCAGCAGTTCTCACGGTGGGGGACAAAAGAACACCGGGGAGCTGTTTTTT. Translation gives CASSSHGGGQKNTGELFF. The variable domain in full, with the rest retrieved from reference TRBV28 and TRBJ2-2, is DVKVTQSSRYLVKRTGEKVFLECVQDMDHENMFWYRQDPGLGLRLIYFSYDVKMKEKGDIPEGYSVSREKKERFSLILESASTNQTSMYLCASSSHGGGQKNTGELFFGEGSRLTVL.

The CDR3, as DNA: TGTGCCAGCAGTGAGTGGGGGCTACTCACAGATACGCAGTATTTT. Amino acid sequence: CASSEWGLLTDTQYF. This chain joins TRBV6-1 and TRBJ2-3; weak D call: TRBD1 (6 bases). CDR3 length: 15 amino acids. CDR1 and CDR2 from the germline V gene are MNHNS and SASEGT. Deletions cut 3 bases from V and 2 bases from J, with 12 bases between.

The chain combines TRBV7-2 with TRBJ1-4; possibly TRBD1 for D (6 bases). This CDR3 comprises 14 residues. The V gene lost 6 bases and the J gene lost 8 bases, with 16 bases spanning the gap. CDR1 and CDR2 (germline): SGHTA, FQGNSA. The CDR3 DNA follows: TGTGCCAGCAGTCCTTACGGGGGGCACGAAAAACTGTTTTTT. Amino acids: CASSPYGGHEKLFF.

This chain connects TRBV10-3 to TRBJ2-5; 7 bases are shared with TRBD1. Trimming took 5 bases from V and 5 from J; bases not matched to a gene: 5. Germline-derived CDR1 and CDR2 are ENHRY and SYGVKD. This CDR3 spans 13 amino acids. CDR3 region: CAISPGGRETQYF. CDR3 in DNA: TGTGCCATCAGTCCAGGGGGTAGGGAGACCCAGTACTTC.

The rearrangement uses TRBV4-1 and TRBJ1-2; TRBD1 aligns across 7 bases. CDR3 size: 14 residues. Losses at the gene ends were 1 base for V and 5 bases for J; bases not matched to a gene: 4. The germline CDR1 and CDR2 sequences are MGHRA and YSYEKL. In DNA, the CDR3 is TGCGCCAGCAGCCAAGTGACAGGGACTTATGGCTACACCTTC. The encoded protein is CASSQVTGTYGYTF.

This chain connects TRBV28 to TRBJ2-3; the match to TRBD1 covers 8 bases. From germline, CDR1 is MDHEN and CDR2 SYDVKM. With V trimmed by 4 bases and J by 1 base, 10 bases remained unmatched. CDR3 length: 17 residues. The chain's CDR3 is CASSSRDWGQGTDTQYF. The CDR3 region has the DNA TGTGCCAGCAGTTCCCGGGACTGGGGACAGGGCACAGATACGCAGTATTTT. Complete variable domain (other parts from reference TRBV28 and TRBJ2-3): DVKVTQSSRYLVKRTGEKVFLECVQDMDHENMFWYRQDPGLGLRLIYFSYDVKMKEKGDIPEGYSVSREKKERFSLILESASTNQTSMYLCASSSRDWGQGTDTQYFGPGTRLTVL.

J is TRBJ2-5 and V is TRBV11-1; 7 nucleotides agree with TRBD1. The CDR3 covers 14 residues. Germline lookup yields CDR1 SGHAT and CDR2 FQDESV (reference sequence). V lost 5 bases and J lost 2; bases outside the gene matches: 5. CDR3 loop: CASSVPGQQETQYF. CDR3 DNA sequence: TGTGCCAGCAGCGTCCCGGGACAGCAAGAGACCCAGTACTTC.

In this sample, this clone turned up once. This chain links TRBV18 with TRBJ1-1; D possibly corresponds to TRBD1 (5 bases). Germline CDR1 reads KGHSH; CDR2 reads LQKENI. Trimming left V 1 base short and J 6 bases short, with 12 bases between. This CDR3 region has 14 residues. The CDR3 region is CASSPQGKSAEAFF. In nucleotides, the CDR3 is TGTGCCAGCTCACCACAGGGGAAGAGCGCTGAAGCTTTCTTT.

The chain employs TRBV6-4 and TRBJ2-1, with D possibly being TRBD2 (5 bases). Germline V gene lookup returns CDR1 MRHNA and CDR2 SNTAGT. The CDR3 spans 15 residues. V was clipped by 4 bases and J by 2 bases, with 12 bases between them. The CDR3 sequence: CASSGDLAPYNEQFF. DNA for the CDR3: TGTGCCAGCAGTGGAGACCTAGCTCCCTACAATGAGCAGTTCTTC.

The chain uses TRBV5-8 and TRBJ2-1; TRBD1 matches 8 bases. Trimming removed 4 bases from V and 4 bases from J; junction bases left unmatched: 7. This CDR3 is 15 amino acids long. Germline loops: CDR1 SGHTS, CDR2 YDEGEE. CDR3 sequence: CASSTRQGPYNEQFF. The CDR3 DNA reads TGTGCCAGCAGCACCCGACAGGGGCCTTACAATGAGCAGTTCTTC.

CDR3 bases: TGTGCCAGCAGCTTATCCTCTTGGGCTACTGGGGCCAACGTCCTGACTTTC. It encodes CASSLSSWATGANVLTF. The chain links TRBV7-2 to TRBJ2-6; D ambiguous. The ends were cut back, 2 bases at V and 2 bases at J, with 13 bases in the middle. The CDR3 spans 17 residues. Germline V CDR1 and CDR2: SGHTA, FQGNSA.

The V gene is TRBV10-3, the J gene TRBJ1-2; TRBD1 might be the D (5 bases). This CDR3 has 14 residues. Trimming pared 2 bases from V and 4 bases from J, leaving 11 bases between. From germline, CDR1 is ENHRY and CDR2 SYGVKD. This CDR3 is CAISEDRGGYGYTF. The CDR3 bases are TGTGCCATCAGTGAGGACAGAGGTGGCTATGGCTACACCTTC.

The V call is TRBV15, the J call TRBJ1-1; D gene uncertain. The V and J ends lost 7 bases and 0 bases respectively, with 9 bases between them. The CDR3 totals 13 residues. Germline V CDR1 and CDR2: LNHNV, YYDKDF (reference sequence). The CDR3 loop is CATTGGLNTEAFF. The CDR3 nucleotides are TGTGCCACCACGGGAGGACTGAACACTGAAGCTTTCTTT.

The chain carries TRBV28 and TRBJ2-2; D unclear. CDR1 and CDR2 from the germline V gene are MDHEN and SYDVKM. This CDR3 contains 13 residues. The CDR3 DNA reads TGTGTCAGTTCGTCCGGAGACACCGGGGAGCTGTTTTTT. Encoded protein: CVSSSGDTGELFF.

The V gene is TRBV28, the J gene TRBJ2-2; TRBD1 is a possible D gene (6 bases). Germline values: CDR1 MDHEN, CDR2 SYDVKM. V was clipped by 2 bases and J by 3 bases, with 10 bases between them. The CDR3 runs 15 residues. Here the CDR3 DNA reads TGTGCCAGCAGTTTAGGGGCAGGGGACACCGGGGAGCTGTTTTTT. Its protein product is CASSLGAGDTGELFF.

The V call is TRBV6-5, the J call TRBJ1-1; no clear D gene. Germline loops: CDR1 MNHEY, CDR2 SVGAGI. The germline V and J ends were trimmed by 0 bases and 0 bases, with 8 bases remaining between them. CDR3 size: 15 residues. DNA of the CDR3: TGTGCCAGCAGTTACTCGATCGGGGTGAACACTGAAGCTTTCTTT. It translates to CASSYSIGVNTEAFF.

The chain uses TRBV28 and TRBJ2-1, with D possibly TRBD2 on 6 matching bases. V was pared by 5 bases and J by 15 bases, with 20 bases between. CDR1 is MDHEN, CDR2 SYDVKM, per germline. CDR3 length: 13 residues. The DNA of the CDR3 is TGTGCCAGCAGTCATGAACCGGGACTCCCTCCGTTCTTC. It encodes CASSHEPGLPPFF.